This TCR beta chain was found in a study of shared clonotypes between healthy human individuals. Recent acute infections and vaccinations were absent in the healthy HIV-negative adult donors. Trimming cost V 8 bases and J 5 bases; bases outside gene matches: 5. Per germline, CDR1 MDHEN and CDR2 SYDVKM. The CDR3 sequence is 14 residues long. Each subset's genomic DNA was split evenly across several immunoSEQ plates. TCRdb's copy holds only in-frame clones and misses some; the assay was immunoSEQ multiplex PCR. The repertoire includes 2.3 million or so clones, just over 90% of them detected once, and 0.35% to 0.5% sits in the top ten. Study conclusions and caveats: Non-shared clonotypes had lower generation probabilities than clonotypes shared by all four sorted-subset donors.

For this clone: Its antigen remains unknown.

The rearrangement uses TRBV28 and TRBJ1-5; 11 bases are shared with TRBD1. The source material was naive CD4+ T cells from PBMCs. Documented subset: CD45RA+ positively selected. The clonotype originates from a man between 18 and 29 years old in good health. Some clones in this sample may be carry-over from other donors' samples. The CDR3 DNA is TGTGCCAGCGCGCGGGGACAGGGGGATCAGCCCCAGCATTTT. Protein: CASARGQGDQPQHF.